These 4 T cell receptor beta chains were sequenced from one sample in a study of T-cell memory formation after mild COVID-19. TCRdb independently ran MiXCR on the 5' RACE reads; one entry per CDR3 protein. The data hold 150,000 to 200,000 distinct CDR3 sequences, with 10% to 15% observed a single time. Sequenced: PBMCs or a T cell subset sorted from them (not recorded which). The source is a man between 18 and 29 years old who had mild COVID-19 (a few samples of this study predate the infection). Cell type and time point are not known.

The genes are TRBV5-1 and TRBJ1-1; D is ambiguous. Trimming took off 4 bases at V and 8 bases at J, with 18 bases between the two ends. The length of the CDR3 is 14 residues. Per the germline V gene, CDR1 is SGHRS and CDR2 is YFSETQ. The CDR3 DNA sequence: TGCGCCAGCAGCCTTCAGGTCGGGGTTAGGGAAGCTTTCTTT. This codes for CASSLQVGVREAFF.

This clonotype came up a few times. This CDR3 reads CASSLAIHQPQHF. The CDR3 nucleotides are TGTGCCAGCAGCTTAGCGATTCATCAGCCCCAGCATTTT. V and J are TRBV7-2 and TRBJ1-5; D uncertain. The germline CDR1 and CDR2 sequences are SGHTA and FQGNSA. Deletions cut 0 bases from V and 5 bases from J, with 5 bases between. This CDR3 has 13 residues.

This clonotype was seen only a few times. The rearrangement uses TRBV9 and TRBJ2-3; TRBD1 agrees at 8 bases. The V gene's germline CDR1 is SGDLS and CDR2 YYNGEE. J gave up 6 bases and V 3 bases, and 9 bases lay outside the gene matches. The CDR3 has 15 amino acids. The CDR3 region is CASSAPDRGKDTQYF. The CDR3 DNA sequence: TGTGCCAGCAGCGCGCCAGACAGGGGCAAGGATACGCAGTATTTT.

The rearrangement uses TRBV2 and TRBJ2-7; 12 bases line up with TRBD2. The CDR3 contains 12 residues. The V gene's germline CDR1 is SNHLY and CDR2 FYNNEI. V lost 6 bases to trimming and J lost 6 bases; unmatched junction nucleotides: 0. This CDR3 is CASRLAGGEQYV. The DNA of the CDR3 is TGTGCCAGCAGACTAGCGGGAGGCGAGCAGTACGTC.